The clone carrying this T cell receptor (beta chain) was detected a few times. What it recognizes is unknown. This sample stems from a study of T cell repertoires in cytomegalovirus infection. About the research overall: HLA-C-restricted CMV epitopes, recently identified, and well-studied HLA-B-restricted ones were used by the study. Signatures in public TCR beta sequences pointed to both CMV infection and matching HLA type. Study-level points and caveats: Summed public TCR beta family frequency identified CMV carriers bearing the relevant HLA. Clonotype analysis showed dominance of the ex vivo response by HLA-C-restricted CMV-specific TCR beta clonotypes.

TCRdb passed the reads through MiXCR, listing each CDR3 protein once. The table shows around 310,000 distinct CDR3 sequences, with almost 30% occurring only once. Per the germline V gene, CDR1 is SGHVS and CDR2 is FQNEAQ. Trimming stripped 5 bases from V and 6 bases from J, with 17 bases between. CDR3 length: 15 residues. Sequences were derived from cultured PBMCs, sampled from culture after CMV antigen stimulation. The chain recombines TRBV7-8 with TRBJ1-5; D perhaps matches TRBD1 (6 bases). The clonotype was recovered from a human donor in good health (CMV status not recorded). Some clones in this sample may be carry-over from other donors' samples. CDR3 coding DNA: TGTGCCAGCAGCCCACAAGGCAGGGGAAGTCAGCCCCAGCATTTT. Translating it yields CASSPQGRGSQPQHF.